The source of this TCR beta chain is a study of T cells in Graves' hyperthyroidism and ophthalmopathy. Findings of the study overall: Ophthalmopathy, as predicted by the model, came a median approximately 5.9 months after the prediction.

In its sample, this clonotype was seen many times. Its antigen is not known. Using RNA transcripts as the source, TCR beta CDR3 regions were amplified. The primer set for the first-round RT-PCR of the TCR CDR3 was HTBI. MiXCR, applied by TCRdb to the multiplex PCR reads, yields one record per CDR3 protein. The sample holds approximately 350,000 distinct CDR3 sequences, roughly 15% seen once. The germline gives CDR1 LGHDT, CDR2 YNNKEL (reference sequence). This CDR3 contains 15 residues. Trimming took off 4 bases at V and 3 bases at J, with 15 bases between the two ends. The TCR comes from a woman aged 60 to 75 with Graves' ophthalmopathy. The specimen sequenced was blood. This rearrangement joins TRBV3-1 to TRBJ1-2; D possibly corresponds to TRBD1 (6 bases). Here the CDR3 DNA reads TGTGCCAGCAGCCCCCGGGACAATATCTACTATGGCTACACCTTC. It is translated as CASSPRDNIYYGYTF.